Following are 22 T cell receptor beta chains from one sample sequenced in a study of CD8+CD57+ T cells in acquired aplastic anemia. Genomic DNA acted as the template from which TCR beta VDJ combination and CDR3 sequence profiling were carried out. MiXCR, run by TCRdb on the reads, gives a single entry per CDR3 protein. Of approximately 98,000 distinct CDR3 sequences listed, less than 65% are singletons. Sequencing was carried out using sorted CD4+, CD8+, or CD8+CD57+ T cells (not recorded which) from PBMCs. Every receptor here comes from a human donor in good health, serving as a control.

This clonotype was picked up one time. This rearrangement joins TRBV20-1 to TRBJ2-7; TRBD2 matches at 13 bases. CDR3 length: 14 amino acids. CDR1 and CDR2 (germline): DFQATT, SNEGSKA (reference sequence). J gave up 4 bases and V 6 bases, and 6 bases lay outside the gene matches. The CDR3 nucleotides are TGCAGTGCCAAATGGACTAGCGGGGGTTACGAGCAGTACTTC. Translation gives CSAKWTSGGYEQYF.

This clonotype was recorded at least ten times. The V and J genes are TRBV7-9 and TRBJ1-2; TRBD1 is a possible D gene (5 bases). The ends were cut back, 1 base at V and 2 bases at J, with 5 bases in the middle. The CDR3 sequence is 13 residues long. Germline V lookup: CDR1 SEHNR, CDR2 FQNEAQ (reference sequence). The CDR3 DNA reads TGTGCCAGCAGCTTAGGGGACAACTATGGCTACACCTTC. Residues: CASSLGDNYGYTF.

In this sample, this clonotype turned up many times. This chain connects TRBV7-8 to TRBJ2-3; the match to TRBD1 covers 11 bases. This CDR3 has 16 residues. The V gene's germline CDR1 is SGHVS and CDR2 FQNEAQ. The trim removed 4 bases at V and 2 bases at J, leaving 5 bases unmatched. CDR3 nucleotide sequence: TGTGCCAGCAGCTCCGGGACAGGGGGATACACAGATACGCAGTATTTT. This codes for CASSSGTGGYTDTQYF. Full variable domain (rest looked up from reference TRBV7-8 and TRBJ2-3): GAGVSQSPRYKVAKRGQDVALRCDPISGHVSLFWYQQALGQGPEFLTYFQNEAQLDKSGLPSDRFFAERPEGSVSTLKIQRTQQEDSAVYLCASSSGTGGYTDTQYFGPGTRLTVL.

There are many counts of this clonotype. V is TRBV12-3 or TRBV12-4 and J is TRBJ1-5, with D maybe TRBD1 (5 bases). CDR3 length: 15 amino acids. The ends were cut back, 3 bases at V and 1 base at J, with 10 bases in the middle. The CDR3 DNA is TGTGCCAGCAGTTTGGGAGGGGACAGCAATCAGCCCCAGCATTTT. Translation gives CASSLGGDSNQPQHF.

The CDR3 DNA reads TGTGCCAGCAGCATTATGGGACAAGGGTATGGCTACACCTTC. This gives the protein CASSIMGQGYGYTF. The chain carries TRBV5-6 and TRBJ1-2; a weak D match, TRBD1 (6 bases). The V gene lost 4 bases and the J gene lost 5 bases, with 15 bases spanning the gap. The germline V gene has CDR1 SGHDT and CDR2 YYEEEE. This CDR3 comprises 14 residues.

This clonotype was observed many times. The chain carries TRBV20-1 and TRBJ2-7, with TRBD1 identical over 11 bases. This CDR3 contains 14 residues. Germline V gives CDR1 DFQATT, CDR2 SNEGSKA (reference sequence). Trimming took 2 bases from V and 4 from J; bases not matched to a gene: 4. CDR3 amino acids: CSARWTGGKYEQYF. The CDR3 nucleotides are TGCAGTGCTAGATGGACAGGGGGCAAATACGAGCAGTACTTC.

The chain has TRBV15 and TRBJ1-3; TRBD1 might be the D (5 bases). CDR1 is LNHNV and CDR2 is YYDKDF in the germline V gene (reference sequence). V shed 7 bases and J shed 7 bases, with 14 bases lying between them. The CDR3 loop spans 13 amino acids. For the CDR3, the DNA is TGTGCCACCACCCGGAGTGGGGGGAACACCATATATTTT. Protein: CATTRSGGNTIYF. The whole variable domain, remainder taken from reference TRBV15 and TRBJ1-3, is DAMVIQNPRYQVTQFGKPVTLSCSQTLNHNVMYWYQQKSSQAPKLLFHYYDKDFNNEADTPDNFQSRRPNTSFCFLDIRSPGLGDTAMYLCATTRSGGNTIYFGEGSWLTVV.

This clonotype was seen repeatedly, ten times or more. This rearrangement joins TRBV19 to TRBJ1-1; D is uncertain. V shed 2 bases and J shed 4 bases, with 8 bases lying between them. Per germline, CDR1 LNHDA and CDR2 SQIVND (reference sequence). This CDR3 comprises 13 residues. The CDR3 nucleotides read TGTGCCAGTAGTATATCGAGTGGCACTGAAGCTTTCTTT. It encodes CASSISSGTEAFF.

The chain employs TRBV15 and TRBJ1-2; the match to TRBD1 covers 11 bases. V shed 5 bases, J shed 4 bases, and the junction held 6 bases outside the gene matches. Germline-derived CDR1 and CDR2 are LNHNV and YYDKDF (reference sequence). This CDR3 has 15 residues. CDR3 protein: CATSRGGTGGYGYTF. For the CDR3, the DNA is TGTGCCACCAGCCGAGGGGGGACAGGGGGCTATGGCTACACCTTC.

This clonotype was seen a handful of times. This rearrangement joins TRBV10-2 to TRBJ1-1; D uncertain. Trimming left V 6 bases short and J 3 bases short, with 11 bases between. The CDR3 has 13 residues. Looked up from germline, CDR1 is WSHSY and CDR2 is SAAADI. The CDR3 region is CASSRKRDTEAFF. The CDR3 nucleotides read TGCGCCAGCAGCCGAAAGCGGGACACTGAAGCTTTCTTT.

Regarding this clonotype: Mismatch with germline at one junction end may stem from a read error. The rearrangement links TRBV19 to TRBJ2-3; tentative D call: TRBD1 (5 bases). Looked up from germline, CDR1 is LNHDA and CDR2 is SQIVND (reference sequence). The CDR3 is made up of 13 amino acids. CDR3 DNA: TGTGCCAGTAGTATTGTAAGCACAGGTACGCAATATTTT. This translates into CASSIVSTGTQYF.

A few counts support this clonotype. The CDR3 DNA reads TGTGCCAGCAGTTCCCGGGACACAGCAACTAATGAAAAACTGTTTTTT. Protein sequence: CASSSRDTATNEKLFF. The rearrangement joins TRBV6-2 or TRBV6-3 to TRBJ1-4; D is perhaps TRBD1 (6 bases). V lost 4 bases, J lost 0 bases, and 12 bases lay in between. Germline V CDR1 and CDR2: MNHEY, SVGEGT. This CDR3 has 16 amino acids.

This chain links TRBV12-3 or TRBV12-4 with TRBJ2-2; the match to TRBD1 covers 7 bases. CDR3 length: 15 amino acids. The V and J ends lost 5 bases and 4 bases, in that order; junction bases with no gene match: 7. The CDR3 loop reads CASSPRQGGTGELFF. The CDR3 DNA follows: TGTGCCAGCAGTCCCCGACAGGGCGGCACCGGGGAGCTGTTTTTT.

In this sample, this clonotype turned up many times. This sequence joins TRBV4-2 and TRBJ1-1; D is unclear. CDR3 size: 15 residues. The germline V gene has CDR1 LGHNA and CDR2 YNFKEQ. Trimming pared 0 bases from V and 0 bases from J, leaving 8 bases between. The CDR3 bases are TGTGCCAGCAGCCAAGATTCGGCGATGAACACTGAAGCTTTCTTT. It yields the protein CASSQDSAMNTEAFF.

The chain carries TRBV11-2 and TRBJ2-1; 10 positions agree with TRBD2. The CDR3 runs to 16 residues. V lost 3 bases to trimming and J lost 4 bases; unmatched junction nucleotides: 6. Germline CDR1 SGHAT, CDR2 FQNNGV. The CDR3 sequence is CASSLDIAGGYNEQFF. The CDR3 DNA reads as TGTGCCAGCAGCTTGGACATAGCGGGGGGTTACAATGAGCAGTTCTTC. The full variable domain, rest sourced from reference TRBV11-2 and TRBJ2-1, is EAGVAQSPRYKIIEKRQSVAFWCNPISGHATLYWYQQILGQGPKLLIQFQNNGVVDDSQLPKDRFSAERLKGVDSTLKIQPAKLEDSAVYLCASSLDIAGGYNEQFFGPGTRLTVL.

The V gene is TRBV7-8, the J gene TRBJ2-1; D is undetermined. V was trimmed by 1 base and J by 9 bases, leaving 7 bases between them. The CDR3 runs to 12 residues. CDR1 is SGHVS, CDR2 FQNEAQ, per germline. Here the CDR3 reads CASSLVSGEQFF. CDR3 coding DNA: TGTGCCAGCAGCTTAGTGTCGGGTGAGCAGTTCTTC.

This clonotype was recorded a few times. A much larger clone lies a single base off, so this may be a read error. This is likely a read error, given that the CDR3 carries no conserved phenylalanine or tryptophan at its end. V usage is TRBV4-1 and J usage is TRBJ2-7; D might be TRBD1 (6 bases). Germline assignment: CDR1 MGHRA and CDR2 YSYEKL. Deletions cut 5 bases from V and 2 bases from J, with 13 bases between. The CDR3 has 14 residues. CDR3 bases: TGCGCCAGCAGCGCGCAGGGGCCGCCCTACGAGCAGTACCTC. This encodes CASSAQGPPYEQYL.

This clonotype was seen more than once but under ten times. The chain employs TRBV7-2 and TRBJ2-7; D may match TRBD1 or TRBD2 (5 bases each). The germline V gene has CDR1 SGHTA and CDR2 FQGNSA. The CDR3 loop spans 11 amino acids. V lost 10 bases to trimming and J lost 6 bases, with 13 bases between them. The CDR3 spells CATKVGTEQYF. The CDR3 region has the DNA TGTGCCACCAAGGTAGGGACCGAGCAGTACTTC.

This clonotype occurred a few times. One base away lies a much larger clone, so this may be a sequencing read error. The chain links TRBV7-6 to TRBJ2-5; D tentatively reads TRBD1 or TRBD2 (5 bases each). CDR1 and CDR2 from the germline V gene are SGHVS and FNYEAQ. The CDR3 has 17 amino acids. CDR3 in DNA: TGTGCCGGCAGCCTGGACCGCCCGGGACGGAACCAAGAGACCCAGTACTTC. It is translated as CAGSLDRPGRNQETQYF.

This chain connects TRBV13 to TRBJ2-3, with D perhaps matching TRBD1 (7 bases). Germline CDR1 reads PRHDT; CDR2 reads FYEKMQ (reference sequence). This CDR3 is built from 12 residues. V gave up 2 bases and J gave up 10 bases, with 10 bases separating them. As DNA, the CDR3 is TGTGCCAGCAGCTTACAGGGGGGATCGCAGTATTTT. Its protein is CASSLQGGSQYF.

This clonotype has just one count. V and J are TRBV7-9 and TRBJ2-7; D is undetermined. The V and J ends lost 9 bases and 0 bases respectively, with 12 bases between them. The germline V gene has CDR1 SEHNR and CDR2 FQNEAQ (reference sequence). This CDR3 comprises 13 residues. The CDR3 sequence is CASLHQSSYEQYF. In nucleotides, the CDR3 is TGTGCCAGTTTACATCAGAGCTCCTACGAGCAGTACTTC.

Ten or more counts support this clonotype. The chain links TRBV6-4 to TRBJ1-1, with D possibly matching TRBD1 (5 bases). This CDR3 has 12 amino acids. Germline V gene data show CDR1 as MRHNA and CDR2 as SNTAGT. Trimming took off 2 bases at V and 11 bases at J, with 12 bases between the two ends. The CDR3 spells CASSDPDRGAFF. The CDR3 nucleotides are TGTGCCAGCAGTGACCCTGACAGAGGGGCTTTCTTT.